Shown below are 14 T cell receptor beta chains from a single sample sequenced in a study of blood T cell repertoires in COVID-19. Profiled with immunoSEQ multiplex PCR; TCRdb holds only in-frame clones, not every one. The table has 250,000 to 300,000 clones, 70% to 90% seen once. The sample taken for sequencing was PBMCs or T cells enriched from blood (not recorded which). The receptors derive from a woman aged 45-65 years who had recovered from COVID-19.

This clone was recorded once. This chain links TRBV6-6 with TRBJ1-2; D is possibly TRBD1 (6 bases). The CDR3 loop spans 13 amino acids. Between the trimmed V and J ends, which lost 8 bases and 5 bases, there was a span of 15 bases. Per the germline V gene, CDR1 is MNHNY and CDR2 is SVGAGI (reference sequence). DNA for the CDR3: TGTGCCAGCCAGGGGCTCACTAGGTATGGCTACACCTTC. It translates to CASQGLTRYGYTF.

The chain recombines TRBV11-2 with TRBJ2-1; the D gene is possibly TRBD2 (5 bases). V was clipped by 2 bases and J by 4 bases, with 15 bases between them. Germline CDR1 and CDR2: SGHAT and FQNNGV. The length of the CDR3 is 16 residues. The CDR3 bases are TGTGCCAGCAGCTTATCCCCGGGAATATTTTACAATGAGCAGTTCTTC. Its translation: CASSLSPGIFYNEQFF.

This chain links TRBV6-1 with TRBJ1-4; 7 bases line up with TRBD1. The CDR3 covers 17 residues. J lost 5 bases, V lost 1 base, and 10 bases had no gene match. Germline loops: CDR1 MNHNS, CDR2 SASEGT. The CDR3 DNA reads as TGTGCCAGCAGTGAAGGACGTCCGGGACAGAAGAATGAAAAACTGTTTTTT. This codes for CASSEGRPGQKNEKLFF.

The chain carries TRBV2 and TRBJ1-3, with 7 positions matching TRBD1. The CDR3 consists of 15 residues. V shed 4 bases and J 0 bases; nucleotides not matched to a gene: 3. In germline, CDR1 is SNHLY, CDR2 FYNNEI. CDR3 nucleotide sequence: TGTGCCAGCAGTGTAGGGGGCCTCTCTGGAAACACCATATATTTT. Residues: CASSVGGLSGNTIYF.

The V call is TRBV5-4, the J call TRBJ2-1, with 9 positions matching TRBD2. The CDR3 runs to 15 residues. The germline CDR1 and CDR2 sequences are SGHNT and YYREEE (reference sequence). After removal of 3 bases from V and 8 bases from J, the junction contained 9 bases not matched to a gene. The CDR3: CASSSTSGPFYEQFF. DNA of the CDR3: TGTGCCAGCAGCTCCACTAGCGGGCCCTTTTATGAGCAGTTCTTC.

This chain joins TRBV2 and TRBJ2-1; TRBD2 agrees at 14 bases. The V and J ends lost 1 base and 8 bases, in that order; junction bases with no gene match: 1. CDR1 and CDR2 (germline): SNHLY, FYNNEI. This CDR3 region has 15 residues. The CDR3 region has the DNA TGTGCCAGCAGTGAAGGACTAGCGGGAGGGGATGAGCAGTTCTTC. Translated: CASSEGLAGGDEQFF.

As DNA, the CDR3 is TGTGCCAGCAGCTTTATAATGGGGGCGGACAATGAAAAACTGTTTTTT. Its protein is CASSFIMGADNEKLFF. V and J are TRBV5-8 and TRBJ1-4; D might be TRBD1 (6 bases). Germline V gene data show CDR1 as SGHTS and CDR2 as YDEGEE. The length of the CDR3 is 16 residues. V was trimmed by 2 bases and J by 5 bases, leaving 16 bases between them.

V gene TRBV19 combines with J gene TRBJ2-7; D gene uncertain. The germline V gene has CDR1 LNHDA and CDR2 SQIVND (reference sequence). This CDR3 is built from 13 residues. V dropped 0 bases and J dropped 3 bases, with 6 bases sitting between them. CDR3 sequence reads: CASSIDQDYEQYF. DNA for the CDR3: TGTGCCAGTAGTATAGATCAGGACTACGAGCAGTACTTC. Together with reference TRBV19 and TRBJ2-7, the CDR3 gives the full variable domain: DGGITQSPKYLFRKEGQNVTLSCEQNLNHDAMYWYRQDPGQGLRLIYYSQIVNDFQKGDIAEGYSVSREKKESFPLTVTSAQKNPTAFYLCASSIDQDYEQYFGPGTRLTVT.

This CDR3 is CASSLILGAHTYNEQFF. Here the CDR3 DNA reads TGTGCCAGCAGTTTAATTCTGGGGGCCCACACCTACAATGAGCAGTTCTTC. The V call is TRBV28, the J call TRBJ2-1; the D gene is possibly TRBD1 (6 bases). Germline V gene sequence: CDR1 MDHEN, CDR2 SYDVKM. The CDR3 runs to 17 residues. The V end was cut by 2 bases, the J end by 2 bases, with 16 bases between.

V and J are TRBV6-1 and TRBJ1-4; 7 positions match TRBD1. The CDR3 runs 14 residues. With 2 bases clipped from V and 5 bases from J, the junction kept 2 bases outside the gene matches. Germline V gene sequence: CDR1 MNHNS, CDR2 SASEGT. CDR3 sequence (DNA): TGTGCCAGCAGTGAAACGACAGGGAATGAAAAACTGTTTTTT. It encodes CASSETTGNEKLFF.

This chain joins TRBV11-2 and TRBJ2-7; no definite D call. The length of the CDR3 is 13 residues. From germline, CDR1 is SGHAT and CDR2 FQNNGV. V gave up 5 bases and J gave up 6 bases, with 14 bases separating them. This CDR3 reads CASSPLARSEQYF. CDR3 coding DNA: TGTGCCAGCAGCCCCTTAGCAAGGAGCGAGCAGTACTTC.

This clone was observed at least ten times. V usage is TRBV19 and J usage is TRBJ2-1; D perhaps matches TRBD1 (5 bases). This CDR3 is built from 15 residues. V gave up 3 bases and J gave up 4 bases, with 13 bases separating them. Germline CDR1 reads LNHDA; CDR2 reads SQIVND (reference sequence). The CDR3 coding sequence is TGTGCCAGTAGTATGGCCCTGGGGCCTTACAATGAGCAGTTCTTC. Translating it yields CASSMALGPYNEQFF.

The CDR3 sequence: CASSLAPSGRSNEQFF. In nucleotides, the CDR3 is TGTGCCAGCAGCTTAGCGCCGAGCGGGCGTAGTAATGAGCAGTTCTTC. The V gene is TRBV7-2, the J gene TRBJ2-1; TRBD2 is a possible D gene (6 bases). Germline loops: CDR1 SGHTA, CDR2 FQGNSA. There are 16 residues in the CDR3. V was trimmed by 0 bases and J by 7 bases, leaving 16 bases between them.

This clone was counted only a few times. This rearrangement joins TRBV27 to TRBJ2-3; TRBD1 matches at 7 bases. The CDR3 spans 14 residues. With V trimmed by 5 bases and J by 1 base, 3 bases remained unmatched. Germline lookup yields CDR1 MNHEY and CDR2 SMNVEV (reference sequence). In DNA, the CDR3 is TGTGCCAGCAGTCCCGGACAGGGCACAGATACGCAGTATTTT. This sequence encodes CASSPGQGTDTQYF.